This is a list of T cell receptor beta chains from one sample in a study of identical twins. TCRdb processed the 5' RACE reads anew with MiXCR; each CDR3 protein has one entry. The sample carries nearly 650,000 distinct CDR3 sequences, about 7.1% recorded once. Another study also made use of these data, one on yellow fever vaccine responses in identical twins.

The sequencing input was PBMCs. The source is a young woman in good health. CDR3s include the opening cysteine and the closing phenylalanine or tryptophan. Part of the rows lack a size; the others show once, few, many or a class for expanded clones.

>few|14|TRBV29-1
CSVVGTSGTGEQYF
>few|15|TRBV12-3/TRBV12-4
CASSSSGQGAYEQYF
>-|17|TRBV25-1
CASSEIPQATSYNEQFF
>few|15|TRBV28
CASSRPLGGAGELFF
>many|14|TRBV6-4
CASSEDHSYNEQFF
>few|22|TRBV13
CASSGGLAGRSLLQPYQETQYF
>few|12|TRBV19
CASARVVTEAFF
>few|17|TRBV4-1
CASSPSPPSGGWETQYF
>-|14|TRBV19
CASSTTGVSYGYTF
>many|13|TRBV5-1
CASSGLQTNEQFF
>-|12|TRBV5-4
CASRSDGPTQYF
>many|16|TRBV28
CASSPTPGTGSYEQYF
>-|16|TRBV20-1
CSARDRESGRAYEQYF
>few|16|TRBV9
CASSVVMASNTGELFF
>few|14|TRBV5-1
CASSSSGQAYEQYF
>-|15|TRBV6-5
CASSFNGGLYNEQFF
>many|16|TRBV6-5
CASSFPGGRGQETQYF
>many|12|TRBV10-3
CAVRQGNEKLFF
>-|17|TRBV2
CASSEARTGGTNQPQHF
>few|12|TRBV27
CASREDRGEQFF
>many|16|TRBV25-1
CASSEYGGGPYNEQFF
>-|19|TRBV2
CASSLDGDRGSGAKNIQYF
>many|14|TRBV12-3/TRBV12-4
CASQGLGRTGELFF
>-|15|TRBV28
CASSPTGLASYEQYF
>few|15|TRBV12-3/TRBV12-4
CASSGQGKPYNEQFF
>few|16|TRBV7-3
CASSLTAEGGIHEQFF
>-|17|TRBV5-1
CASSLNPSLSAAFEQYF
>many|16|TRBV29-1
CSVELPTLGENYEQYF
>few|11|TRBV14
CASSQVTEAFF
>many|14|TRBV12-3/TRBV12-4
CASSLDRVQETQYF
>-|17|TRBV5-5
CASSHSGTSGLYNEQFF
>-|14|TRBV7-9
CASSQGAFSYEQYF
>few|15|TRBV20-1
CSAPTSGGGLNEQFF
>many|15|TRBV5-1
CASSEFGGSQETQYF
>many|13|TRBV5-5
CASSLEGDHEQFF
>-|14|TRBV29-1
CSTFLAGPYNEQFF
>-|12|TRBV7-9
CASSSYNNEQFF